This TCR beta chain originates from a study of T cell clonotyping in hematopoietic cell transplantation. General study findings and limits: Without cell sorting, CD4 versus CD8 contributions remain unresolved. Few recipient clonotypes overlapped donors; over 95% were de novo at given depth. Higher Inverse Simpson Index values in graft donor and pretransplant recipient predicted broader posttransplant TCR diversity.

Produced via immunoSEQ multiplex PCR; TCRdb's table is partial and in-frame only. The sample carries nearly 5,500 clones, approximately 80% recorded once. With regard to this clone: As yet, its antigen is unknown.

Recipient blood drawn about 28 days pretransplant and days 30, 100, 180 after. Germline V gene lookup returns CDR1 GTSNPN and CDR2 SVGIG (reference sequence). The CDR3 runs 13 residues. V was trimmed by 8 bases and J by 0 bases, leaving 13 bases between them. The sequence was obtained from a male patient aged 55 to 69 who had an allogeneic stem cell transplant from an unrelated donor, so the T cells may come from the graft donor. Some clones in this sample may be carry-over from other donors' samples. This chain links TRBV30 with TRBJ1-2, with D uncertain. The sequencing here drew on peripheral blood mononuclear cells, taken 30 days after allogeneic stem cell transplant. CDR3: CARLDGANYGYTF. CDR3 DNA: TGTGCCCGGTTGGACGGAGCTAACTATGGCTACACCTTC.